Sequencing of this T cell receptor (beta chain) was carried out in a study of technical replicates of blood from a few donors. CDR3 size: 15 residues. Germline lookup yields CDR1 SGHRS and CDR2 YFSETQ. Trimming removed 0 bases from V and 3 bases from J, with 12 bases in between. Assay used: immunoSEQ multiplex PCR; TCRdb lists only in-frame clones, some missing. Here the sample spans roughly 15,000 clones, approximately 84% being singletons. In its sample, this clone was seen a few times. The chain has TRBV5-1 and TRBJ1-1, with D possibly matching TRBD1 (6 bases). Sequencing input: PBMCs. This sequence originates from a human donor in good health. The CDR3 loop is CASSLAIGGDTEAFF. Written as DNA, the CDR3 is TGCGCCAGCAGCTTGGCCATAGGGGGGGACACTGAAGCTTTCTTT.